One and the same sample provided the 4 T cell receptor beta chains below, sequenced in a study of CD8 T cells in ankylosing spondylitis. Via MiXCR, TCRdb re-called the 5' RACE reads, giving one row per CDR3 protein. The sample lists a few hundred thousand distinct CDR3 sequences, over 9.5% occurring once. Sequenced input: blood, either unsorted or a sorted T cell fraction (not recorded which). The receptor set was obtained from a male donor with ankylosing spondylitis or in good health (not recorded which).

The chain recombines TRBV19 with TRBJ2-1, with TRBD1 matching over 8 bases. The V gene's germline CDR1 is LNHDA and CDR2 SQIVND (reference sequence). CDR3 length equals 17 residues. V was clipped by 3 bases and J by 6 bases; unmatched bases: 13. The CDR3 DNA reads TGTGCCAGTAGTATTGGGGCAGGGGGCAGTTTAAGCAATGAGCAGTTCTTC. Its protein product is CASSIGAGGSLSNEQFF. The whole variable domain, remainder taken from reference TRBV19 and TRBJ2-1, is DGGITQSPKYLFRKEGQNVTLSCEQNLNHDAMYWYRQDPGQGLRLIYYSQIVNDFQKGDIAEGYSVSREKKESFPLTVTSAQKNPTAFYLCASSIGAGGSLSNEQFFGPGTRLTVL.

The genes are TRBV20-1 and TRBJ2-1; D is uncertain. The CDR3 spans 12 residues. V dropped 7 bases and J dropped 7 bases, with 14 bases sitting between them. Germline assignment: CDR1 DFQATT and CDR2 SNEGSKA (reference sequence). Here the CDR3 reads CSVEGRSNEQFF. The CDR3 bases are TGCAGTGTGGAAGGGCGGTCGAATGAGCAGTTCTTC.

This clonotype was seen ten or more times. The rearrangement joins TRBV7-3 to TRBJ2-2; no definite D call. V was clipped by 1 base and J by 8 bases, with 14 bases between them. Looked up from germline, CDR1 is SGHTA and CDR2 is FQGTGA. The CDR3 has 15 residues. The CDR3 region is CASSLNAGSGGELFF. The CDR3 DNA reads as TGTGCCAGCAGCTTAAACGCCGGGTCCGGTGGGGAGCTGTTTTTT.

V usage is TRBV7-2 and J usage is TRBJ2-5, with TRBD2 identical over 11 bases. The V and J ends lost 4 bases and 5 bases, in that order; junction bases with no gene match: 6. This CDR3 comprises 15 residues. Germline assignment: CDR1 SGHTA and CDR2 FQGNSA. CDR3 sequence: CASSSSGGPVETQYF. The CDR3 bases are TGTGCCAGCAGCTCTAGCGGGGGGCCGGTGGAGACCCAGTACTTC.